This TCR beta chain was sequenced for a study of control samples from healthy donors and cancer patients. To note about this clone: Other DNA sequences within the sample encode an identical CDR3.

Assay: immunoSEQ multiplex PCR; the TCRdb copy retains only in-frame clones and omits some. Here the sample spans under 300,000 clones, around 80% being singletons. The sample consisted of PBMCs. The sequence came from a woman aged 60 to 75 with lung cancer.

In DNA form, the CDR3 reads TGTGCCAGCAGGCCGGGCCAGTCCTACGAGCAGTACTTC. Amino acid sequence: CASRPGQSYEQYF. The gene calls are TRBV2 and TRBJ2-7, with no clear D. Trimming pared 6 bases from V and 1 base from J, leaving 10 bases between. Germline-derived CDR1 and CDR2 are SNHLY and FYNNEI. This CDR3 has 13 amino acids.